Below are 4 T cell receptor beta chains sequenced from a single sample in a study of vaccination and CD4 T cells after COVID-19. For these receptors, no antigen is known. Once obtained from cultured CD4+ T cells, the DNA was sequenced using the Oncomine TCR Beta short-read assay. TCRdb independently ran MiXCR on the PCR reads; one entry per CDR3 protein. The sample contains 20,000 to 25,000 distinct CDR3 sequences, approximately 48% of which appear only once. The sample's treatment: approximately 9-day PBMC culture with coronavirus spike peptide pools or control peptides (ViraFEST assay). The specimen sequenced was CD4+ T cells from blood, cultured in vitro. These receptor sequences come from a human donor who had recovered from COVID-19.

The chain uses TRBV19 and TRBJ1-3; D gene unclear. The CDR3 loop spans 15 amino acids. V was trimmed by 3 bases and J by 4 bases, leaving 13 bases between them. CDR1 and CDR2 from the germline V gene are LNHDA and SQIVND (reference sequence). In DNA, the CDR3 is TGTGCCAGTAGTATGGGGTGGGCTGTCGGAAACACCATATATTTT. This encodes CASSMGWAVGNTIYF. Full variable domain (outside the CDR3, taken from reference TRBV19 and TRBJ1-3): DGGITQSPKYLFRKEGQNVTLSCEQNLNHDAMYWYRQDPGQGLRLIYYSQIVNDFQKGDIAEGYSVSREKKESFPLTVTSAQKNPTAFYLCASSMGWAVGNTIYFGEGSWLTVV.

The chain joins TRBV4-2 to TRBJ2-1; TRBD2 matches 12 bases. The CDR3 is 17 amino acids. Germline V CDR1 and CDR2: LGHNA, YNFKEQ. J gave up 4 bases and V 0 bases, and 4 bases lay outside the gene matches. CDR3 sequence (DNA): TGTGCCAGCAGCCAAGATGGCGGACTAGCGGGGTACAATGAGCAGTTCTTC. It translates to CASSQDGGLAGYNEQFF.

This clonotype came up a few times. For the CDR3, the DNA is TGCAGTGCTAGCCGTCTAGCGGGAGTGGAAGGGACAGATACGCAGTATTTT. It is translated as CSASRLAGVEGTDTQYF. The chain uses TRBV20-1 and TRBJ2-3, with 10 nucleotides matching TRBD2. In germline, CDR1 is DFQATT, CDR2 SNEGSKA (reference sequence). The trim removed 3 bases at V and 3 bases at J, leaving 12 bases unmatched. The CDR3 totals 17 residues.

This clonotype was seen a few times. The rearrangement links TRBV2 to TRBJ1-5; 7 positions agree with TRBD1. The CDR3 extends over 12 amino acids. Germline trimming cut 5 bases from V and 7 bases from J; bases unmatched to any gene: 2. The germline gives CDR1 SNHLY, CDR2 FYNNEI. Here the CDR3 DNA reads TGTGCCAGCAGTCGGGACAGCCAGCCCCAGCATTTT. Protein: CASSRDSQPQHF. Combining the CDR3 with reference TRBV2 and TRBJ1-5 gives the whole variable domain EPEVTQTPSHQVTQMGQEVILRCVPISNHLYFYWYRQILGQKVEFLVSFYNNEISEKSEIFDDQFSVERPDGSNFTLKIRSTKLEDSAMYFCASSRDSQPQHFGDGTRLSIL.